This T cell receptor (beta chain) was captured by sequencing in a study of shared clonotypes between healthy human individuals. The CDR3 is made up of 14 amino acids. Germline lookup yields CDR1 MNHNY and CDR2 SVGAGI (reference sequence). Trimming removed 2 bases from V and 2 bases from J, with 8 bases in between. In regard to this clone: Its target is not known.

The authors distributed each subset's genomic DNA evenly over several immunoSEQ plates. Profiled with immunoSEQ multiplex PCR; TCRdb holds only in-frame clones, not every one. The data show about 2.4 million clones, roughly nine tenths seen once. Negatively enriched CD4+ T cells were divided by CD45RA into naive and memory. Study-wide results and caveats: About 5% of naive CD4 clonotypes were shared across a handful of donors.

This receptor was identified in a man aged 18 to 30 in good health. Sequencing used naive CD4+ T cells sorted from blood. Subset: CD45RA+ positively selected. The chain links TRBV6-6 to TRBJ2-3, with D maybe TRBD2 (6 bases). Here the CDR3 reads CASSYTGATDTQYF. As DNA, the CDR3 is TGTGCCAGCAGTTACACGGGAGCCACAGATACGCAGTATTTT.